The T cell receptor beta chain described here comes from a study of beta chain features in type 1 diabetes. General observations from the study: Sequencing of cDNA might inflate the share of cells that strongly express TCR.

Expressed TCRB transcripts were sequenced because the isolated RNA had all been reverse transcribed beforehand. Method: immunoSEQ multiplex PCR; TCRdb's copy keeps in-frame clones and lacks some. Here the sample spans 350,000 to 450,000 clones, about 15% being singletons. This clone has a count of ten or more. Its antigen is still unknown. Other DNA sequences in the same sample also yield this CDR3. V was clipped by 2 bases and J by 1 base, with 3 bases between them. CDR3 size: 13 residues. The germline CDR1 and CDR2 sequences are ENHRY and SYGVKD. The sample comprised naive CD4+ T cells from blood. The chain carries TRBV10-3 and TRBJ2-1; unclear D gene. The receptor comes from a man aged 25 to 40 in good health. The CDR3 region has the DNA TGTGCCATCAGTGAGGGGTCCTACAATGAGCAGTTCTTC. It specifies CAISEGSYNEQFF.